The 31 T cell receptor beta chains below were found in one sample sequenced in a study of cytomegalovirus exposure and HLA in healthy donors (dated by TCRdb to between 2016 and 2019). Library preparation used the immunoSEQ multiplex PCR assay. A mixture of 60 forward primers for TCR Vbeta segments and 13 reverse primers for TCR Jbeta segments was used in the multiplex PCR. Sourced from immuneACCESS, this table was stored by TCRdb with only in-frame sequences that have V and J called. A share of the clones is absent; for the studies checked, an unresolved V gene accounts for under half, and the remainder has no known explanation. This sample is represented by 150,000 to 200,000 clones; roughly 70% of them were singletons. The leading ten clones occupy 2.5% to 3% of the sample. The sample comprised PBMCs. The receptor source for this set is a woman in her forties or fifties in good health and CMV-seropositive.

Only a few counts were recorded for this clone. V gene TRBV7-9 combines with J gene TRBJ1-1; the D is unclear. Germline V gene data show CDR1 as SEHNR and CDR2 as FQNEAQ (reference sequence). The V end lost 3 bases, the J end lost 5 bases, and 7 bases lay between the germline ends. CDR3 length equals 12 residues. This chain's CDR3 is CASSFPRTEAFF. DNA of the CDR3: TGTGCCAGCAGCTTCCCGAGAACTGAAGCTTTCTTT.

This clone came up a few times. The rearrangement links TRBV2 to TRBJ1-1, with 7 bases fitting TRBD1. The CDR3 consists of 13 residues. CDR1 and CDR2 (germline): SNHLY, FYNNEI. J gave up 4 bases and V 10 bases, and 9 bases lay outside the gene matches. DNA of the CDR3: TGTGCCACCCGACAGGGCCCGGTCACTGAAGCTTTCTTT. Translated, it gives CATRQGPVTEAFF.

This chain joins TRBV2 and TRBJ1-6; TRBD1 matches 9 bases. The trim removed 6 bases at V and 9 bases at J, leaving 6 bases unmatched. Germline V CDR1 and CDR2: SNHLY, FYNNEI. The CDR3 extends over 14 amino acids. CDR3 loop: CASRSTGGPSPLHF. Written as DNA, the CDR3 is TGTGCCAGCAGAAGTACAGGGGGCCCTTCACCCCTCCACTTT.

J is TRBJ2-1 and V is TRBV5-4; D is perhaps TRBD1 (5 bases). Germline CDR1 and CDR2: SGHNT and YYREEE (reference sequence). The CDR3 loop spans 13 amino acids. V was cut by 4 bases and J by 6 bases, with 11 bases left in between. The CDR3 sequence: CASSPDRSNEQFF. The CDR3 nucleotides are TGTGCCAGCAGCCCCGACAGAAGCAATGAGCAGTTCTTC.

The CDR3 sequence is CASSLGGGVGTGELFF. The DNA for the CDR3 is TGTGCCAGCAGCTTGGGGGGAGGGGTTGGCACCGGGGAGCTGTTTTTT. J is TRBJ2-2 and V is TRBV5-4; 7 bases are shared with TRBD2. The CDR3 is made up of 16 amino acids. J gave up 4 bases and V 0 bases, and 6 bases lay outside the gene matches. Germline loops: CDR1 SGHNT, CDR2 YYREEE (reference sequence). Full variable domain (missing parts from reference TRBV5-4 and TRBJ2-2): ETGVTQSPTHLIKTRGQQVTLRCSSQSGHNTVSWYQQALGQGPQFIFQYYREEENGRGNFPPRFSGLQFPNYSSELNVNALELDDSALYLCASSLGGGVGTGELFFGEGSRLTVL.

The V and J genes are TRBV5-4 and TRBJ2-1; 8 bases match TRBD1. After removal of 1 base from V and 4 bases from J, the junction contained 13 bases not matched to a gene. The germline V gene encodes CDR1 SGHNT and CDR2 YYREEE (reference sequence). This CDR3 is built from 18 residues. The CDR3 region is CASSLFRWDRSTYNEQFF. In DNA, the CDR3 is TGTGCCAGCAGCTTGTTTAGGTGGGACAGGAGTACTTACAATGAGCAGTTCTTC. The full variable domain, in which reference TRBV5-4 and TRBJ2-1 provide the parts outside the CDR3, is ETGVTQSPTHLIKTRGQQVTLRCSSQSGHNTVSWYQQALGQGPQFIFQYYREEENGRGNFPPRFSGLQFPNYSSELNVNALELDDSALYLCASSLFRWDRSTYNEQFFGPGTRLTVL.

The V and J genes are TRBV5-4 and TRBJ1-2; possible D gene TRBD1, 5 bases. Trimming pared 0 bases from V and 4 bases from J, leaving 13 bases between. Per germline, CDR1 SGHNT and CDR2 YYREEE (reference sequence). This CDR3 is 15 amino acids long. The CDR3 bases are TGTGCCAGCAGCTTGGCGTGGCAGGGAAGCTATGGCTACACCTTC. Translation gives CASSLAWQGSYGYTF.

This clone has more than one count but fewer than ten. V gene TRBV25-1 combines with J gene TRBJ1-2; unclear D gene. Germline CDR1 reads MGHDK; CDR2 reads SYGVNS. With 3 bases removed from V and 6 bases from J, the gap between germline ends came to 11 bases. The CDR3 contains 13 residues. CDR3 DNA sequence: TGTGCCAGCAGTGAGCCTAACAGAGATGGCTACACCTTC. Amino acid sequence: CASSEPNRDGYTF.

This chain uses TRBV5-1 with TRBJ1-1; tentatively, D is TRBD1 (5 bases). CDR1 SGHRS and CDR2 YFSETQ come from the germline V gene. V lost 3 bases and J 5 bases, leaving 11 bases between the germline ends. This CDR3 region has 13 residues. In DNA, the CDR3 is TGCGCCAGCAGCTCGCCGGGGGGAACTGAAGCTTTCTTT. Translation: CASSSPGGTEAFF.

Only a few counts were recorded for this clone. The V call is TRBV4-2, the J call TRBJ1-1; 7 bases agree with TRBD1. The CDR3 spans 14 residues. Germline V gene sequence: CDR1 LGHNA, CDR2 YNFKEQ. Losses at the gene ends were 0 bases for V and 11 bases for J; bases not matched to a gene: 9. The CDR3 DNA reads TGTGCCAGCAGCCAAGACCAGGTGGAGGGGGCGGCTTTCTTT. This encodes CASSQDQVEGAAFF.

J is TRBJ1-6 and V is TRBV7-2, with 11 positions matching TRBD1. Germline V gene sequence: CDR1 SGHTA, CDR2 FQGNSA. The CDR3 spans 14 residues. With V trimmed by 5 bases and J by 10 bases, 4 bases remained unmatched. CDR3 sequence: CASSRDRGRSPLHF. In DNA, the CDR3 is TGTGCCAGCAGCAGGGACAGGGGGAGGTCACCCCTCCACTTT.

The chain employs TRBV6-5 and TRBJ1-1, with unresolved D. Germline V gene sequence: CDR1 MNHEY, CDR2 SVGAGI. V was clipped by 1 base and J by 4 bases, with 10 bases between them. The CDR3 loop spans 14 amino acids. This CDR3 is CASSYLSEGTEAFF. CDR3 in DNA: TGTGCCAGCAGTTACTTATCCGAGGGCACTGAAGCTTTCTTT.

V gene TRBV5-5 combines with J gene TRBJ2-7; maybe TRBD1 (5 bases). V shed 4 bases and J shed 0 bases, with 17 bases lying between them. Germline CDR1 reads SGHKS; CDR2 reads YYEKEE (reference sequence). The CDR3 extends over 16 amino acids. The CDR3 region is CASSLRQSQSSYEQYF. The CDR3 bases are TGTGCCAGCAGCCTACGACAGAGTCAAAGCTCCTACGAGCAGTACTTC. Using reference TRBV5-5 and TRBJ2-7 for the parts outside the CDR3, the full variable domain is DAGVTQSPTHLIKTRGQQVTLRCSPISGHKSVSWYQQVLGQGPQFIFQYYEKEERGRGNFPDRFSARQFPNYSSELNVNALLLGDSALYLCASSLRQSQSSYEQYFGPGTRLTVT.

This chain joins TRBV6-1 and TRBJ1-3, with 10 bases identical to TRBD1. Germline CDR1 reads MNHNS; CDR2 reads SASEGT. J was trimmed by 3 bases and V by 6 bases; bases with no gene match: 8. This CDR3 region has 16 residues. The CDR3 loop is CASRERQGAFGNTIYF. The CDR3 nucleotides are TGTGCCAGCAGAGAAAGACAGGGGGCATTTGGAAACACCATATATTTT.

The chain is built from TRBV6-1 and TRBJ2-1; possibly TRBD2 for D (6 bases). Germline CDR1 and CDR2: MNHNS and SASEGT. Trimming removed 3 bases from V and 6 bases from J, with 15 bases in between. CDR3 size: 15 residues. The CDR3 spells CASSDSSAGINEQFF. The CDR3 DNA is TGTGCCAGCAGTGATTCCTCGGCGGGGATCAATGAGCAGTTCTTC.

The J gene is TRBJ2-5, the V gene TRBV27; the D gene is possibly TRBD2 (5 bases). Trimming left V 5 bases short and J 11 bases short, with 15 bases between. The CDR3 is 12 amino acids. Germline CDR1 MNHEY, CDR2 SMNVEV (reference sequence). The DNA of the CDR3 is TGTGCCAGCAGTCATCCTCTGGAGGAGCAGTACTTC. Translating it yields CASSHPLEEQYF.

The J gene is TRBJ1-2, the V gene TRBV15; possible D gene TRBD1, 6 bases. Trimming took 4 bases from V and 2 from J, leaving 11 bases between them. The CDR3 totals 14 residues. Germline V gives CDR1 LNHNV, CDR2 YYDKDF (reference sequence). This CDR3 is CATSKVTGNYGYTF. CDR3 nucleotide sequence: TGTGCCACCAGCAAAGTAACAGGGAACTATGGCTACACCTTC.

The V and J genes are TRBV2 and TRBJ1-5; TRBD1 might be the D (6 bases). The CDR3 has 17 residues. V was clipped by 4 bases and J by 1 base, with 17 bases between them. Germline-derived CDR1 and CDR2 are SNHLY and FYNNEI. The CDR3 region has the DNA TGTGCCAGCAGTGGTTTGGGGGGGCTTAAGAGCAATCAGCCCCAGCATTTT. It codes for CASSGLGGLKSNQPQHF.

Turning to this clone: At one end the junction does not follow the germline gene, possibly because of a read error. The chain combines TRBV30 with TRBJ1-6, with 7 bases aligning to TRBD1. The germline V gene encodes CDR1 GTSNPN and CDR2 SVGIG (reference sequence). The length of the CDR3 is 14 residues. CDR3 protein: CAWRFTGDNSPPHF. The CDR3 nucleotides read TGTGCCTGGAGGTTCACAGGGGATAATTCACCCCCCCACTTT.

The chain couples TRBV4-1 to TRBJ2-1; 12 bases agree with TRBD2. The CDR3 totals 15 residues. V shed 3 bases, J shed 4 bases, and the junction held 1 base outside the gene matches. CDR1 is MGHRA and CDR2 is YSYEKL in the germline V gene. The CDR3 protein is CASSQTSGGYNEQFF. The CDR3 DNA reads as TGCGCCAGCAGCCAGACTAGCGGGGGTTACAATGAGCAGTTCTTC.

The chain joins TRBV5-1 to TRBJ1-1, with D maybe TRBD1 (6 bases). The CDR3 runs to 16 residues. Germline CDR1 is SGHRS and CDR2 is YFSETQ. V shed 5 bases and J shed 1 base, with 18 bases lying between them. The CDR3 coding sequence is TGCGCCAGCAGGGGGGCGGCGGCAGATGGGAACACTGAAGCTTTCTTT. As protein: CASRGAAADGNTEAFF.

This clone appeared once. The chain links TRBV6-6 to TRBJ2-1, with D possibly TRBD1 on 6 matching bases. This CDR3 has 13 residues. In germline, CDR1 is MNHNY, CDR2 SVGAGI (reference sequence). V was clipped by 8 bases and J by 4 bases, with 12 bases between them. The CDR3 loop is CASAQGAYNEQFF. CDR3 coding DNA: TGTGCCAGCGCACAGGGTGCATACAATGAGCAGTTCTTC.

This clone came up once. The chain joins TRBV5-4 to TRBJ1-3, with a tentative D call TRBD1 (6 bases). V lost 6 bases and J 2 bases, leaving 12 bases between the germline ends. In germline, CDR1 is SGHNT, CDR2 YYREEE (reference sequence). This CDR3 comprises 14 residues. The CDR3 sequence: CASNLQGPGNTIYF. The CDR3 region has the DNA TGTGCCAGCAACCTACAGGGTCCTGGAAACACCATATATTTT.

The CDR3 DNA reads as TGTGCCAGAGCCCCCCGGGGGTTCGGGTCCTACGAGCAGTACTTC. This sequence encodes CARAPRGFGSYEQYF. The chain is built from TRBV5-3 and TRBJ2-7; tentatively, D is TRBD2 (6 bases). TRBV5-3 is treated as an ORF (open reading frame) with a function not yet certain. The CDR3 runs to 15 residues. The V end lost 7 bases, the J end lost 1 base, and 18 bases lay between the germline ends.

This chain connects TRBV6-4 to TRBJ2-7, with 9 bases that match TRBD2. Germline V gives CDR1 MRHNA, CDR2 SNTAGT. The CDR3 contains 17 residues. Trimming removed 0 bases from V and 4 bases from J; junction bases left unmatched: 10. The CDR3 region has the DNA TGTGCCAGCAGTGACTCGAAGGGCTGGCGGGAGGGTTACGAGCAGTACTTC. Protein product: CASSDSKGWREGYEQYF.

Comments on this clone: In the same sample, other DNA sequences code for this CDR3. J is TRBJ1-1 and V is TRBV5-1; TRBD1 is a possible D gene (6 bases). Germline V lookup: CDR1 SGHRS, CDR2 YFSETQ. CDR3 length: 14 amino acids. The germline V and J ends were trimmed by 2 bases and 1 base, with 9 bases remaining between them. The CDR3 region has the DNA TGCGCCAGCAGCTTATTGGACAGGAACACTGAAGCTTTCTTT. Its translation: CASSLLDRNTEAFF.

The gene calls are TRBV1 and TRBJ2-4; TRBD1 was called by the table and not checked on the DNA. TRBV1 is labeled a pseudogene. This CDR3 is 17 amino acids long. The CDR3 is CTSSPTANRLAKNIQYF. In DNA form, the CDR3 reads TGCACCAGCAGCCCGACAGCTAATCGTCTAGCCAAAAACATTCAGTACTTC.

This clone was seen a few times. Here the CDR3 reads CATAGLAGDRTQYF. Here the CDR3 DNA reads TGTGCCACCGCTGGACTAGCGGGGGATCGGACCCAGTACTTC. The chain carries TRBV6-5 and TRBJ2-5; 13 positions match TRBD2. Germline V gene lookup returns CDR1 MNHEY and CDR2 SVGAGI. With V trimmed by 10 bases and J by 7 bases, 9 bases remained unmatched. The CDR3 spans 14 residues.

This clone was counted only a few times. The DNA for the CDR3 is TGTGCCAGCAGCTTGGTTCTAAACCAAGAGACCCAGTACTTC. Its translation: CASSLVLNQETQYF. V gene TRBV5-4 combines with J gene TRBJ2-5; D call uncertain. This CDR3 contains 14 residues. Trimming stripped 0 bases from V and 0 bases from J, with 6 bases between. The germline V gene has CDR1 SGHNT and CDR2 YYREEE (reference sequence).

The genes are TRBV2 and TRBJ1-2; 7 bases line up with TRBD1. CDR1 is SNHLY and CDR2 is FYNNEI in the germline V gene. With V trimmed by 7 bases and J by 7 bases, 21 bases remained unmatched. This CDR3 is 17 amino acids long. DNA for the CDR3: TGTGCCAGCACTAGTCAACTCGGCACGCAGGGGGTCAGTGGCTACACCTTC. This translates into CASTSQLGTQGVSGYTF. The whole variable domain, remainder taken from reference TRBV2 and TRBJ1-2, is EPEVTQTPSHQVTQMGQEVILRCVPISNHLYFYWYRQILGQKVEFLVSFYNNEISEKSEIFDDQFSVERPDGSNFTLKIRSTKLEDSAMYFCASTSQLGTQGVSGYTFGSGTRLTVV.

For this clone: This sample includes further DNA sequences coding for the same CDR3. The V and J genes are TRBV2 and TRBJ1-2; D might be TRBD1 (6 bases). The germline gives CDR1 SNHLY, CDR2 FYNNEI. The CDR3 has 13 amino acids. Trimming left V 4 bases short and J 8 bases short, with 14 bases between. The DNA of the CDR3 is TGTGCCAGCAGTGGGGGCAGGGGTTACGGCTACACCTTC. Translating gives CASSGGRGYGYTF.